A single sample gave rise to the 28 T cell receptor beta chains below, sequenced in a study of T cell repertoires in cytomegalovirus infection. TCRdb analysed the reads with MiXCR anew, one entry per CDR3 protein. The sample has roughly 500,000 distinct CDR3 sequences; over 9% are singletons. Specimen: PBMCs. These receptor sequences come from a human donor in good health (CMV status not recorded). Some clones in this sample may be carry-over from other donors' samples.

This clonotype was found many times. The chain joins TRBV12-5 to TRBJ1-5; 7 nucleotides agree with TRBD1. Germline V gene data show CDR1 as LGHNT and CDR2 as FRNRAP. V was clipped by 6 bases and J by 11 bases; unmatched bases: 10. CDR3 length: 13 residues. This CDR3 is CASGRDSQGSQHF. CDR3 nucleotide sequence: TGTGCTAGTGGCCGGGACAGCCAAGGGTCCCAGCATTTT.

This clonotype has a count of ten or more. J is TRBJ2-6 and V is TRBV9; the D is unclear. V was cut by 4 bases and J by 0 bases, with 11 bases left in between. The CDR3 contains 16 residues. Germline CDR1 SGDLS, CDR2 YYNGEE. CDR3 sequence: CASSIYPNSGANVLTF. The CDR3 DNA reads TGTGCCAGCAGCATATATCCAAACTCTGGGGCCAACGTCCTGACTTTC.

This clonotype came up a few times. The chain links TRBV18 to TRBJ1-2; D possibly corresponds to TRBD1 (6 bases). The ends were cut back, 3 bases at V and 6 bases at J, with 17 bases in the middle. Germline CDR1 and CDR2: KGHSH and LQKENI. This CDR3 contains 15 residues. CDR3: CASSPAVAGADGYTF. The CDR3 coding sequence is TGTGCCAGCTCACCGGCTGTGGCGGGGGCAGATGGCTACACCTTC.

This clonotype was counted between two and nine times. The rearrangement joins TRBV7-9 to TRBJ1-2, with TRBD1 as a possible D gene (5 bases). With 5 bases removed from V and 5 bases from J, the gap between germline ends came to 15 bases. The CDR3 length is 14 residues. CDR1 is SEHNR, CDR2 FQNEAQ, per germline (reference sequence). CDR3 amino acids: CASSPNDRRYGYTF. CDR3 in DNA: TGTGCCAGCAGCCCAAACGACAGAAGATATGGCTACACCTTC.

This clonotype was recorded a few times. This CDR3 is CAISLAGEETQYF. CDR3 in DNA: TGTGCCATCAGTCTAGCGGGAGAAGAGACCCAGTACTTC. The V call is TRBV10-3, the J call TRBJ2-5; 10 bases agree with TRBD2. Germline CDR1 ENHRY, CDR2 SYGVKD. The ends lost 5 bases at V and 3 bases at J; junction bases unmatched: 0. CDR3 size: 13 residues.

This clonotype was picked up a small number of times. The gene calls are TRBV6-1 and TRBJ2-1; D is unresolved. Between the trimmed V and J ends, which lost 1 base and 9 bases, there was a span of 7 bases. The germline gives CDR1 MNHNS, CDR2 SASEGT. The CDR3 sequence is 12 residues long. The CDR3 is CASSEGYGEQFF. The CDR3 coding sequence is TGTGCCAGCAGTGAAGGGTATGGTGAGCAGTTCTTC.

This clonotype was observed many times. V is TRBV28 and J is TRBJ2-5; D is uncertain. Germline loops: CDR1 MDHEN, CDR2 SYDVKM. CDR3 length equals 14 residues. Trimming took off 5 bases at V and 5 bases at J, with 15 bases between the two ends. As DNA, the CDR3 is TGTGCCAGCAGTGGACGGGTCCTAGGGGAGACCCAGTACTTC. This codes for CASSGRVLGETQYF. Full variable domain (remainder filled in from reference TRBV28 and TRBJ2-5): DVKVTQSSRYLVKRTGEKVFLECVQDMDHENMFWYRQDPGLGLRLIYFSYDVKMKEKGDIPEGYSVSREKKERFSLILESASTNQTSMYLCASSGRVLGETQYFGPGTRLLVL.

This chain connects TRBV3-1 to TRBJ1-1; D unresolved. Germline V CDR1 and CDR2: LGHDT, YNNKEL (reference sequence). Trimming cost V 1 base and J 6 bases, with 9 bases left between them. The CDR3 spans 13 residues. The chain's CDR3 is CASSQVQRAEAFF. CDR3 DNA sequence: TGTGCCAGCAGCCAAGTACAACGGGCTGAAGCTTTCTTT. The full variable domain, completed using reference TRBV3-1 and TRBJ1-1, is DTAVSQTPKYLVTQMGNDKSIKCEQNLGHDTMYWYKQDSKKFLKIMFSYNNKELIINETVPNRFSPKSPDKAHLNLHINSLELGDSAVYFCASSQVQRAEAFFGQGTRLTVV.

This clonotype was found many times. The chain has TRBV7-6 and TRBJ1-1, with D possibly matching TRBD1 (6 bases). Germline V gene data show CDR1 as SGHVS and CDR2 as FNYEAQ. Trimming took 4 bases from V and 1 from J, leaving 16 bases between them. The CDR3 loop spans 16 amino acids. CDR3 loop: CASSSLWARGNTEAFF. In nucleotides, the CDR3 is TGTGCCAGCAGCTCCTTATGGGCCAGGGGGAACACTGAAGCTTTCTTT.

The gene calls are TRBV2 and TRBJ1-5; 7 bases align to TRBD1. The trim removed 7 bases at V and 1 base at J, leaving 4 bases unmatched. Germline CDR1 is SNHLY and CDR2 is FYNNEI. The length of the CDR3 is 14 residues. The DNA of the CDR3 is TGTGCCAGCAAGCGACAGGGCAGCAATCAGCCCCAGCATTTT. Translated: CASKRQGSNQPQHF.

This chain joins TRBV20-1 and TRBJ2-3; 10 bases align to TRBD2. This CDR3 has 15 residues. Per germline, CDR1 DFQATT and CDR2 SNEGSKA (reference sequence). J lost 5 bases, V lost 6 bases, and 11 bases had no gene match. The CDR3 loop is CSAIRTSGGGDTQYF. The CDR3 nucleotides are TGCAGTGCGATCCGGACTAGCGGAGGAGGAGATACGCAGTATTTT.

This clonotype has a count of ten or more. V and J are TRBV7-9 and TRBJ1-1; D gene unclear. The CDR3 loop spans 11 amino acids. Germline V lookup: CDR1 SEHNR, CDR2 FQNEAQ (reference sequence). The V and J ends lost 5 bases and 8 bases respectively, with 9 bases between them. The CDR3 spells CASSRLGEAFF. The CDR3 region has the DNA TGTGCCAGCAGCCGACTCGGGGAAGCTTTCTTT.

V is TRBV27 and J is TRBJ1-5; TRBD1 might be the D (5 bases). The ends were cut back, 8 bases at V and 6 bases at J, with 17 bases in the middle. CDR1 is MNHEY and CDR2 is SMNVEV in the germline V gene (reference sequence). The CDR3 length is 14 residues. CDR3 sequence reads: CASGSPGVVQPQHF. The CDR3 nucleotides read TGTGCCAGCGGGTCGCCGGGGGTGGTTCAGCCCCAGCATTTT.

This clonotype came up a few times. The chain couples TRBV20-1 to TRBJ2-1; 11 bases line up with TRBD2. With 6 bases clipped from V and 3 bases from J, the junction kept 7 bases outside the gene matches. The germline V gene encodes CDR1 DFQATT and CDR2 SNEGSKA (reference sequence). This CDR3 is built from 15 residues. The CDR3 nucleotides read TGCAGTGCCGATCCCGGGACTAGCGGCTACAATGAGCAGTTCTTC. This codes for CSADPGTSGYNEQFF.

The chain joins TRBV29-1 to TRBJ1-3, with TRBD1 identical over 10 bases. Germline CDR1 SQVTM, CDR2 ANQGSEA. This CDR3 has 15 residues. V trimming: 8 bases; J trimming: 3 bases; junction bases outside the gene matches: 10. The CDR3 region is CSISADRGRGNTIYF. Here the CDR3 DNA reads TGCAGCATTTCAGCCGACAGGGGGCGTGGAAACACCATATATTTT.

The V gene is TRBV5-4, the J gene TRBJ1-2; D is perhaps TRBD1 (5 bases). The CDR3 runs to 13 residues. Per germline, CDR1 SGHNT and CDR2 YYREEE (reference sequence). Trimming removed 1 base from V and 7 bases from J, with 11 bases in between. The CDR3 region has the DNA TGTGCCAGCAGCTTGAATACGCAGGGTGGCTACACCTTC. Protein product: CASSLNTQGGYTF.

This clonotype was observed many times. The rearrangement uses TRBV7-2 and TRBJ2-2; 7 positions agree with TRBD2. Germline CDR1 reads SGHTA; CDR2 reads FQGNSA. V was clipped by 3 bases and J by 6 bases; unmatched bases: 7. There are 15 residues in the CDR3. CDR3 region: CASSLAAGAPGELFF. The CDR3 nucleotides are TGTGCCAGCAGCTTGGCGGCGGGAGCGCCCGGGGAGCTGTTTTTT.

The chain is built from TRBV18 and TRBJ1-4; D may be TRBD1 (5 bases). CDR3 length: 14 amino acids. CDR1 is KGHSH, CDR2 LQKENI, per germline. Trimming shortened V by 5 bases and J by 3 bases, and 10 bases separated the two germline ends. Here the CDR3 DNA reads TGTGCCAGCTCAGTCGGGGCTTCTAATGAAAAACTGTTTTTT. Amino acid sequence: CASSVGASNEKLFF.

The table lists this clonotype with many counts. The V and J genes are TRBV19 and TRBJ1-1, with D perhaps matching TRBD1 (5 bases). V was clipped by 5 bases and J by 0 bases, with 16 bases between them. This CDR3 contains 16 residues. Germline CDR1 reads LNHDA; CDR2 reads SQIVND (reference sequence). CDR3 DNA: TGTGCCAGTAGTCTCTTCGGGACGAACCTGAACACTGAAGCTTTCTTT. It translates to CASSLFGTNLNTEAFF.

The table lists this clonotype with many counts. The V gene is TRBV5-4, the J gene TRBJ1-6, with unresolved D. V shed 0 bases and J shed 11 bases, with 12 bases lying between them. The length of the CDR3 is 14 residues. CDR1 SGHNT and CDR2 YYREEE come from the germline V gene (reference sequence). CDR3 nucleotide sequence: TGTGCCAGCAGCTTGGAGTCCGTTCGGGCACCCCTCCACTTT. Protein: CASSLESVRAPLHF.

This clonotype has ten or more counts. The chain employs TRBV7-8 and TRBJ2-1; tentatively, D is TRBD1 (6 bases). From germline, CDR1 is SGHVS and CDR2 FQNEAQ. The CDR3 spans 14 residues. The germline V and J ends were trimmed by 1 base and 7 bases, with 11 bases remaining between them. For the CDR3, the DNA is TGTGCCAGCAGCTTAGGGGCCGGGACAAATGAGCAGTTCTTC. This encodes CASSLGAGTNEQFF. Based on the CDR3 plus reference TRBV7-8 and TRBJ2-1, the full variable domain is GAGVSQSPRYKVAKRGQDVALRCDPISGHVSLFWYQQALGQGPEFLTYFQNEAQLDKSGLPSDRFFAERPEGSVSTLKIQRTQQEDSAVYLCASSLGAGTNEQFFGPGTRLTVL.

The V call is TRBV9, the J call TRBJ1-5; D call uncertain. Germline-derived CDR1 and CDR2 are SGDLS and YYNGEE. Trimming stripped 0 bases from V and 7 bases from J, with 8 bases between. The CDR3 spans 13 residues. The CDR3 region has the DNA TGTGCCAGCAGCGTAGAGCTCGGGCAGCCCCAGCATTTT. This translates into CASSVELGQPQHF. Variable domain in full (rest from reference TRBV9 and TRBJ1-5): DSGVTQTPKHLITATGQRVTLRCSPRSGDLSVYWYQQSLDQGLQFLIQYYNGEERAKGNILERFSAQQFPDLHSELNLSSLELGDSALYFCASSVELGQPQHFGDGTRLSIL.

This clonotype appeared many times. This rearrangement joins TRBV12-3 or TRBV12-4 to TRBJ1-2, with 12 positions matching TRBD1. The CDR3 is 18 residues long. After removal of 8 bases from V and 3 bases from J, the junction contained 16 bases not matched to a gene. In nucleotides, the CDR3 is TGTGCCAGCGACCATACCTTCGGGACAGGGGGCTCTTACTATGGCTACACCTTC. Encoded protein: CASDHTFGTGGSYYGYTF.

A note on this clonotype: A much larger clone differs by one base, so this may be a read error. The gene calls are TRBV4-1 and TRBJ2-5, with 8 bases fitting TRBD1. Germline values: CDR1 MGHRA, CDR2 YSYEKL. The CDR3 is made up of 14 amino acids. CDR3 loop: CTSSKQDREETQYF. The CDR3 DNA is TGCACCAGCAGCAAACAGGACAGGGAAGAGACCCAGTACTTC.

The sample holds many counts of this clonotype. The V and J genes are TRBV28 and TRBJ2-4, with TRBD2 identical over 8 bases. This CDR3 has 16 amino acids. Germline V gene lookup returns CDR1 MDHEN and CDR2 SYDVKM. With V trimmed by 6 bases and J by 0 bases, 7 bases remained unmatched. CDR3 nucleotide sequence: TGTGCCAGCAGCCCACCTAGCGGGTTAGCCAAAAACATTCAGTACTTC. It is translated as CASSPPSGLAKNIQYF.

This chain joins TRBV4-2 and TRBJ1-5; 8 bases line up with TRBD1. Trimming at V came to 1 base and at J to 3 bases, leaving 2 bases not matched to a gene. The germline CDR1 and CDR2 sequences are LGHNA and YNFKEQ. CDR3 length equals 15 residues. CDR3 loop: CASSQGTGNNQPQHF. The CDR3 DNA reads TGTGCCAGCAGCCAAGGGACAGGGAACAATCAGCCCCAGCATTTT.

This clonotype was recorded at least ten times. V usage is TRBV7-9 and J usage is TRBJ2-3; TRBD2 matches at 10 bases. The germline CDR1 and CDR2 sequences are SEHNR and FQNEAQ (reference sequence). The CDR3 is made up of 16 amino acids. Trimming at V came to 3 bases and at J to 4 bases, leaving 7 bases not matched to a gene. The chain's CDR3 is CASSFLSGRAADTQYF. CDR3 DNA sequence: TGTGCCAGCAGCTTTCTGAGCGGGAGGGCCGCAGATACGCAGTATTTT.

J is TRBJ2-3 and V is TRBV7-8, with 9 positions matching TRBD2. The CDR3 spans 16 residues. Looked up from germline, CDR1 is SGHVS and CDR2 is FQNEAQ. Trimming cost V 5 bases and J 3 bases; bases outside gene matches: 9. CDR3 protein: CASSTSASGMTDTQYF. The CDR3 DNA reads TGTGCCAGCAGCACTTCGGCTAGCGGGATGACAGATACGCAGTATTTT.